Listed here are 16 T cell receptor beta chains from one sample, sequenced in a study of blood T cells in healthy people across ages. Alongside a J-beta primer mix, a sample-barcoded 5' primer served in a second PCR lasting roughly 7 to 11 cycles. TCRdb itself ran the 5' RACE reads through MiXCR, one entry per CDR3 protein. This sample yields fewer than 800,000 distinct CDR3 sequences, of which 45% to 50% are seen a single time; roughly a third belongs to the top ten. Sequencing input: blood. The receptors shown here come from an older woman in good health.

The rearrangement links TRBV6-5 to TRBJ2-3; possibly TRBD2 for D (6 bases). The V end was cut by 2 bases, the J end by 8 bases, with 17 bases between. CDR1 MNHEY and CDR2 SVGAGI come from the germline V gene. This CDR3 has 15 residues. DNA for the CDR3: TGTGCCAGCAGTTACGCGATCGGCTACGGGAGTACGCAGTATTTT. This encodes CASSYAIGYGSTQYF.

The genes are TRBV7-9 and TRBJ1-1; 9 positions match TRBD1. The CDR3 covers 15 residues. J gave up 4 bases and V 3 bases, and 6 bases lay outside the gene matches. The germline CDR1 and CDR2 sequences are SEHNR and FQNEAQ (reference sequence). The CDR3 DNA sequence: TGTGCCAGCAGCTTCTACAGGGGGCATGGCACTGAAGCTTTCTTT. Translated: CASSFYRGHGTEAFF.

A word on this clonotype: A much larger clone lies a single base off, so this may be a read error. The J gene is TRBJ2-7, the V gene TRBV29-1; TRBD2 might be the D (5 bases). The CDR3 totals 13 residues. V was trimmed by 4 bases and J by 2 bases, leaving 12 bases between them. Germline V gene lookup returns CDR1 SQVTM and CDR2 ANQGSEA. CDR3 sequence (DNA): TGCAGCGTTGCACAGAGGGTGACCTACGAGCAGTACTTC. This translates into CSVAQRVTYEQYF.

V gene TRBV27 combines with J gene TRBJ2-7, with unresolved D. Germline CDR1 and CDR2: MNHEY and SMNVEV (reference sequence). V shed 6 bases and J shed 0 bases, with 9 bases lying between them. This CDR3 is built from 13 residues. CDR3 in DNA: TGTGCCAGCAGGACACACGGCTCCTACGAGCAGTACTTC. Residues: CASRTHGSYEQYF.

The rearrangement links TRBV27 to TRBJ2-7; perhaps TRBD2 as D (5 bases). V shed 1 base and J shed 4 bases, with 11 bases lying between them. The CDR3 contains 14 residues. Germline CDR1 MNHEY, CDR2 SMNVEV (reference sequence). CDR3 sequence: CASSLLATSYEQYF. The CDR3 DNA reads as TGTGCCAGCAGTTTATTAGCGACCAGTTACGAGCAGTACTTC.

The chain employs TRBV20-1 and TRBJ2-5, with 8 bases matching TRBD1. Germline CDR1 reads DFQATT; CDR2 reads SNEGSKA (reference sequence). The CDR3 is 13 amino acids. Trimming took 6 bases from V and 5 from J; bases not matched to a gene: 8. In DNA form, the CDR3 reads TGCAGTGCCCGTAGCAGGACAGGGGAGACCCAGTACTTC. This translates into CSARSRTGETQYF.

The rearrangement uses TRBV27 and TRBJ2-7; 11 positions match TRBD2. The CDR3 has 16 amino acids. Germline trimming cut 5 bases from V and 1 base from J; bases unmatched to any gene: 7. CDR1 and CDR2 (germline): MNHEY, SMNVEV (reference sequence). The CDR3 DNA reads as TGTGCCAGCAGTATATACGGGACTAGCGGATCCTACGAGCAGTACTTC. Residues: CASSIYGTSGSYEQYF.

V gene TRBV20-1 combines with J gene TRBJ1-1; D unclear. The V and J ends lost 2 bases and 11 bases respectively, with 15 bases between them. The germline V gene encodes CDR1 DFQATT and CDR2 SNEGSKA (reference sequence). The CDR3 contains 12 residues. CDR3 DNA sequence: TGCAGTGCTAGAAGGATCCAGAGTTTGGCTTTCTTT. This encodes CSARRIQSLAFF.

This clonotype was seen many times. The chain joins TRBV5-1 to TRBJ2-5; TRBD1 agrees at 9 bases. The CDR3 consists of 14 residues. Trimming removed 3 bases from V and 5 bases from J; junction bases left unmatched: 5. Germline V lookup: CDR1 SGHRS, CDR2 YFSETQ. The CDR3 DNA reads as TGCGCCAGCAGCTCACAGGGGGCACGCGAGACCCAGTACTTC. Its protein product is CASSSQGARETQYF. The complete variable domain, with remaining parts taken from reference TRBV5-1 and TRBJ2-5, reads KAGVTQTPRYLIKTRGQQVTLSCSPISGHRSVSWYQQTPGQGLQFLFEYFSETQRNKGNFPGRFSGRQFSNSRSEMNVSTLELGDSALYLCASSSQGARETQYFGPGTRLLVL.

The chain recombines TRBV16 with TRBJ2-5; TRBD2 aligns across 9 bases. Losses at the gene ends were 4 bases for V and 4 bases for J; bases not matched to a gene: 7. The CDR3 has 15 residues. The germline CDR1 and CDR2 sequences are KGHSY and FQNENV. The CDR3 nucleotides read TGTGCCAGCAGCCGATCACTTAGCGGGGGAGAGACCCAGTACTTC. It translates to CASSRSLSGGETQYF.

There are a few counts of this clonotype. The chain carries TRBV29-1 and TRBJ2-1, with 8 nucleotides matching TRBD2. Germline CDR1 SQVTM, CDR2 ANQGSEA. With 3 bases clipped from V and 3 bases from J, the junction kept 16 bases outside the gene matches. The CDR3 length is 18 residues. CDR3 coding DNA: TGCAGCGTTGACCCCCCGGGGGGGAGCGGGGTATACTACAATGAGCAGTTCTTC. Protein: CSVDPPGGSGVYYNEQFF.

The chain links TRBV6-6 to TRBJ2-1, with 8 bases matching TRBD2. CDR1 and CDR2 (germline): MNHNY, SVGAGI (reference sequence). After removal of 8 bases from V and 5 bases from J, the junction contained 11 bases not matched to a gene. The CDR3 loop spans 15 amino acids. The CDR3 nucleotides are TGTGCCAGCGGACGCGGGCCTAGCGGGCACAATGAGCAGTTCTTC. This gives the protein CASGRGPSGHNEQFF.

The chain couples TRBV6-2 or TRBV6-3 to TRBJ2-7; D ambiguous. CDR1 is MNHEY and CDR2 is SVGEGT in the germline V gene. V gave up 6 bases and J gave up 0 bases, with 3 bases separating them. The CDR3 is made up of 11 amino acids. The chain's CDR3 is CASRNSYEQYF. CDR3 nucleotide sequence: TGTGCCAGCAGGAACTCCTACGAGCAGTACTTC.

This clonotype was seen a handful of times. The chain employs TRBV12-3 or TRBV12-4 and TRBJ2-1; TRBD2 aligns across 8 bases. Losses at the gene ends were 8 bases for V and 7 bases for J; bases not matched to a gene: 16. This CDR3 spans 16 amino acids. The CDR3 coding sequence is TGTGCCAGCTCCGAGAACCCAGCGGGAGTAGGGAATGAGCAGTTCTTC. Translating it yields CASSENPAGVGNEQFF.

This clonotype occurred a few times. This sequence joins TRBV3-1 and TRBJ2-2; the D gene could be TRBD1 or TRBD2 (5 bases each). V was pared by 4 bases and J by 7 bases, with 16 bases between. CDR3 length equals 15 residues. Germline loops: CDR1 LGHDT, CDR2 YNNKEL (reference sequence). The CDR3: CASSRNVAGSGELFF. The CDR3, as DNA: TGTGCCAGCAGCCGAAATGTGGCAGGGAGCGGGGAGCTGTTTTTT.

The rearrangement joins TRBV12-3 or TRBV12-4 to TRBJ1-2; TRBD1 might be the D (6 bases). The V end was cut by 5 bases, the J end by 8 bases, with 15 bases between. The CDR3 is 13 residues long. This chain's CDR3 is CASSADRNKGYTF. CDR3 nucleotide sequence: TGTGCCAGCAGTGCCGACAGGAATAAGGGCTACACCTTC.